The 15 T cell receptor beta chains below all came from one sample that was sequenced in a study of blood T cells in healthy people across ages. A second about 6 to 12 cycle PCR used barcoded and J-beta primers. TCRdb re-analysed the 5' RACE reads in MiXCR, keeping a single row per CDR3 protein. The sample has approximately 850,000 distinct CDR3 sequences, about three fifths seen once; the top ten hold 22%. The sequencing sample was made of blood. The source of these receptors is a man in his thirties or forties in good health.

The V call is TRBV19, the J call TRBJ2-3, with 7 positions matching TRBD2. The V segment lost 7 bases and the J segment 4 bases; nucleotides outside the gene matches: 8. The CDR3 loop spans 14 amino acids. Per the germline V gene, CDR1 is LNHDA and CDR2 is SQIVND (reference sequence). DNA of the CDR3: TGTGCCAGTAACTTTGGGACTACATCAGATACGCAGTATTTT. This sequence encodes CASNFGTTSDTQYF.

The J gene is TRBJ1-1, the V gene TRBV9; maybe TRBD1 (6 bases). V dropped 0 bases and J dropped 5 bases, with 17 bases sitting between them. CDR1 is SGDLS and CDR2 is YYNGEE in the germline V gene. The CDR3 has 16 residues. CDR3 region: CASSVVSPRGWTEAFF. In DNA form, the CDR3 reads TGTGCCAGCAGCGTAGTATCTCCGAGGGGGTGGACTGAAGCTTTCTTT.

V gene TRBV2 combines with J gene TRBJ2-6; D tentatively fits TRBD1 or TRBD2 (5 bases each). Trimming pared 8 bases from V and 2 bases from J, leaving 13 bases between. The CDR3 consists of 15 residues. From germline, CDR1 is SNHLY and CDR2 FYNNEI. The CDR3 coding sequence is TGTGCCAGCGCTATCGAGGGGACTGGGGCCAACGTCCTGACTTTC. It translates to CASAIEGTGANVLTF.

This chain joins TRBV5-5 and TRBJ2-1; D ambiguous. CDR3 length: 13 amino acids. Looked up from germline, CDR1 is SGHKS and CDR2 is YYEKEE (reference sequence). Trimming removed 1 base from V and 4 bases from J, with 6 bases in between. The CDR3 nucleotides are TGTGCCAGCAGCTTGATGGCGTACAATGAGCAGTTCTTC. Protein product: CASSLMAYNEQFF.

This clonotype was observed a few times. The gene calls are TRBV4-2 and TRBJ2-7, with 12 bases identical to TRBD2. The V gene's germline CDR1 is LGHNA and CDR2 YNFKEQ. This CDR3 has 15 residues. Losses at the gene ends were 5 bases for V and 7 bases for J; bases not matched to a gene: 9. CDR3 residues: CASSSLAGGPNEQYF. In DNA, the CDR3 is TGTGCCAGCAGCTCTCTAGCGGGGGGGCCCAATGAGCAGTACTTC.

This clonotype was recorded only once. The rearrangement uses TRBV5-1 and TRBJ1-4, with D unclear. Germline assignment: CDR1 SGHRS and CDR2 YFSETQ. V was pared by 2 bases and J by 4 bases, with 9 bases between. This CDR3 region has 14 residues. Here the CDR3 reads CASSLGQSNEKLFF. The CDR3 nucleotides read TGCGCCAGCAGCTTAGGGCAGAGTAATGAAAAACTGTTTTTT.

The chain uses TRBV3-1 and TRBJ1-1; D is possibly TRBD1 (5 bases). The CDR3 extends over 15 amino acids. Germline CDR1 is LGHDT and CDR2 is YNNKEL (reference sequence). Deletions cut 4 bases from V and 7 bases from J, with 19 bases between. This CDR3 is CASSPGAGRPSEAFF. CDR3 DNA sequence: TGTGCCAGCAGCCCAGGAGCGGGACGGCCCAGTGAAGCTTTCTTT.

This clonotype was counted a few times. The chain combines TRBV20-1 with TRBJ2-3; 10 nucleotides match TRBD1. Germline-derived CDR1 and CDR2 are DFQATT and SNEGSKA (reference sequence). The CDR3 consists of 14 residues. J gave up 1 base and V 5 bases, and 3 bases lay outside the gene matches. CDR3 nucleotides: TGCAGTGCTGTAGGGACAGGGGGCACAGATACGCAGTATTTT. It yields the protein CSAVGTGGTDTQYF.

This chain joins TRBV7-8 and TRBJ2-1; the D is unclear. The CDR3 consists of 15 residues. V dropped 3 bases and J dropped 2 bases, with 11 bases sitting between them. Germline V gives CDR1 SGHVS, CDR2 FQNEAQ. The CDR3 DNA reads TGTGCCAGCAGCTTCACGGGCCAGCCCTACAATGAGCAGTTCTTC. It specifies CASSFTGQPYNEQFF.

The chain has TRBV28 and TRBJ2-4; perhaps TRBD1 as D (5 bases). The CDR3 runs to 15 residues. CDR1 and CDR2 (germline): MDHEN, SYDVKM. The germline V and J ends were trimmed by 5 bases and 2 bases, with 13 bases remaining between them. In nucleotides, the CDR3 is TGTGCCAGCAGTCATCAGGGAAATACCAAAAACATTCAGTACTTC. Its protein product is CASSHQGNTKNIQYF.

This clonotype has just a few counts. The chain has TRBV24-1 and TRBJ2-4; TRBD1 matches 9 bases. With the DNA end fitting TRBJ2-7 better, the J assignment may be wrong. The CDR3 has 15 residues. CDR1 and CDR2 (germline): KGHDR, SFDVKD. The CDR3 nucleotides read TGTGCCACCAGTGATTCCGGGACAGGGTCCTACGAGCAGTACTTC. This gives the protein CATSDSGTGSYEQYF.

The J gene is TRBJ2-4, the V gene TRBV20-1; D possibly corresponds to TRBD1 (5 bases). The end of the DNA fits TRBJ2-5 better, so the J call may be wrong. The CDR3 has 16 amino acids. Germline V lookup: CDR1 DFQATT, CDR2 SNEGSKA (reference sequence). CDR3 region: CSARGPLRGYQETQYF. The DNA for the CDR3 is TGCAGTGCCCGAGGACCCCTAAGGGGCTACCAAGAGACCCAGTACTTC.

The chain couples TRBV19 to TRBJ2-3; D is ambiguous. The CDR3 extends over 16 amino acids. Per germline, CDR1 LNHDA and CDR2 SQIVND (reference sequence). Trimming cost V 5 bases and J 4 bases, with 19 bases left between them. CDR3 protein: CASSVQRLSGSDTQYF. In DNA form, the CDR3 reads TGTGCCAGTAGTGTCCAACGGCTGTCTGGCTCAGATACGCAGTATTTT.

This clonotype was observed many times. CDR3 DNA sequence: TGCAGCGTTGAAACTAGCGGGAGTAGTACGCAGTATTTT. It codes for CSVETSGSSTQYF. The rearrangement uses TRBV29-1 and TRBJ2-3, with 11 positions matching TRBD2. The CDR3 sequence is 13 residues long. Germline V CDR1 and CDR2: SQVTM, ANQGSEA. Trimming cost V 2 bases and J 8 bases; bases outside gene matches: 3.

As DNA, the CDR3 is TGTGCCAGCATCCAGCGGGGGGGAAGCTACAATGAGCAGTTCTTC. Translation: CASIQRGGSYNEQFF. This chain links TRBV7-2 with TRBJ2-1, with 10 bases aligning to TRBD2. CDR1 and CDR2 (germline): SGHTA, FQGNSA. CDR3 length: 15 residues. J was trimmed by 3 bases and V by 7 bases; bases with no gene match: 6.